A few counts support the clone carrying this T cell receptor (beta chain). These data originate in a study of neurological immune-mediated disorders. 5'RACE with 10-nucleotide random UMIs generated the cDNA. TCRdb called the 5' RACE reads again in MiXCR, with one record for every CDR3 protein. Of approximately 36,000 distinct CDR3 sequences in the sample, roughly an eighth were seen once. V was pared by 6 bases and J by 5 bases, with 23 bases between. The CDR3 spans 17 residues. Unsorted libraries used 2 million PBMCs kept at -80 degrees C. The receptor was isolated from a woman aged 50 to 65 with HTLV-1-associated myelopathy (HAM/TSP). This rearrangement joins TRBV12-3 or TRBV12-4 to TRBJ1-5; D uncertain. Sequencing used PBMCs. The CDR3 protein is CASSETYGNALDQPQHF. The CDR3 DNA sequence: TGTGCCAGCAGCGAGACTTACGGGAACGCACTAGATCAGCCCCAGCATTTT.